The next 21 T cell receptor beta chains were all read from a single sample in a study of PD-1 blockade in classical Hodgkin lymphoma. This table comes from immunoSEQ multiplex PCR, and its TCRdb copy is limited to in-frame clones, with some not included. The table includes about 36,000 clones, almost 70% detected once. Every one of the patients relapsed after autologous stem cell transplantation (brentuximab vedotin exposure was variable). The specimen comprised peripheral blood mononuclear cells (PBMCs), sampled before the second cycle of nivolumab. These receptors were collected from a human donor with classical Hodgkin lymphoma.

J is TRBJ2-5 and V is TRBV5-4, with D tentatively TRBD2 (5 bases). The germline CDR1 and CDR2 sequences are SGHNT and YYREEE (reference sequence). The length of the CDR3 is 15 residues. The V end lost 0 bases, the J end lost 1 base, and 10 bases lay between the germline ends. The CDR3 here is CASSLDPLGQETQYF. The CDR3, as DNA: TGTGCCAGCAGCTTGGACCCACTAGGCCAAGAGACCCAGTACTTC.

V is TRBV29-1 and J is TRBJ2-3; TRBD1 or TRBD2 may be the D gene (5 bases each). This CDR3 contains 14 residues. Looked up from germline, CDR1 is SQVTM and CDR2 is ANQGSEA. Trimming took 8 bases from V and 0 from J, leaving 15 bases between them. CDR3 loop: CSLKYGTSTDTQYF. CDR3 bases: TGCAGCTTAAAATACGGGACCAGCACAGATACGCAGTATTTT.

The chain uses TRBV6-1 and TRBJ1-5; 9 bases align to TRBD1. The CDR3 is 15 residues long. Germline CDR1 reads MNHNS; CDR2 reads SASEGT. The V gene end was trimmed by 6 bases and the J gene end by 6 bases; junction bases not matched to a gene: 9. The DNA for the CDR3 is TGTGCCAGCAGGGTCGACAGGGGGGAATCTCAGCCCCAGCATTTT. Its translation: CASRVDRGESQPQHF.

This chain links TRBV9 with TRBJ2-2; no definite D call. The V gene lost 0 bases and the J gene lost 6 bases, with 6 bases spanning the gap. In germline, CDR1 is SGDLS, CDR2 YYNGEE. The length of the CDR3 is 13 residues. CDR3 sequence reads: CASSVGGPGELFF. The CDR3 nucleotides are TGTGCCAGCAGCGTAGGGGGTCCCGGGGAGCTGTTTTTT.

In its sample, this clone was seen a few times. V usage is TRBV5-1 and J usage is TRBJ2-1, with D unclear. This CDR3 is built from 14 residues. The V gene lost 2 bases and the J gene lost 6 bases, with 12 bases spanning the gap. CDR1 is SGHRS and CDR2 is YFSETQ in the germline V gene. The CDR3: CASSLDLVGNEQFF. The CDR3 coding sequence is TGCGCCAGCAGCTTAGATCTTGTGGGCAATGAGCAGTTCTTC.

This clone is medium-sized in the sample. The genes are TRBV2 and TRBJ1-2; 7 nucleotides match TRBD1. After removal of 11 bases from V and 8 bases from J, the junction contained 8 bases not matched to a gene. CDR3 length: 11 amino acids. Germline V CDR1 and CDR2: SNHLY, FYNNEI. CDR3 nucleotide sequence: TGTGCCTGCCACCAAGGGGGCGGCTACACCTTC. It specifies CACHQGGGYTF.

The CDR3 coding sequence is TGCGCCAGCAGCTTCCAAAGTGAGCAGTTCTTC. Encoded protein: CASSFQSEQFF. This chain uses TRBV5-1 with TRBJ2-1; unclear D gene. Trimming stripped 2 bases from V and 9 bases from J, with 6 bases between. From germline, CDR1 is SGHRS and CDR2 YFSETQ. CDR3 length: 11 residues.

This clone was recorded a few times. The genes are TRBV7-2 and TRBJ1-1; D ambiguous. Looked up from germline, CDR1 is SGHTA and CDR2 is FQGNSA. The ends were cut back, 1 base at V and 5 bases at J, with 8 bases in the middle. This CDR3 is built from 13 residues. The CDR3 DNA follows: TGTGCCAGCAGCTTAGATCGGGAAACTGAAGCTTTCTTT. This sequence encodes CASSLDRETEAFF.

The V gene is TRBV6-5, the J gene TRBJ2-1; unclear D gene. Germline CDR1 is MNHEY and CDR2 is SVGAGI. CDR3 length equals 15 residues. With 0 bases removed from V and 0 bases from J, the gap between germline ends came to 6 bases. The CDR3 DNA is TGTGCCAGCAGTTACTCCGAGGCCTCCTACAATGAGCAGTTCTTC. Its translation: CASSYSEASYNEQFF.

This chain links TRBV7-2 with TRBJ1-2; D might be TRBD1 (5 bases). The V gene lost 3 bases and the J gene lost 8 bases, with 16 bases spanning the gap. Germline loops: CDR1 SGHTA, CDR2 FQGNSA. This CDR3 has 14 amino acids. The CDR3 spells CASSFEGAPWGYTF. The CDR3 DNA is TGTGCCAGCAGCTTCGAAGGGGCCCCCTGGGGCTACACCTTC. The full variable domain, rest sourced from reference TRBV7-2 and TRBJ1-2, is GAGVSQSPSNKVTEKGKDVELRCDPISGHTALYWYRQSLGQGLEFLIYFQGNSAPDKSGLPSDRFSAERTGGSVSTLTIQRTQQEDSAVYLCASSFEGAPWGYTFGSGTRLTVV.

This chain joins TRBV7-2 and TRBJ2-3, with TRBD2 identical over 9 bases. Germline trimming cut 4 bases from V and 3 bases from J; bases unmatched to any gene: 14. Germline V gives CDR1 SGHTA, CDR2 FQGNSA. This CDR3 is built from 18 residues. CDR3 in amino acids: CASSSQRGGGALTDTQYF. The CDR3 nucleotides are TGTGCCAGCAGCTCCCAGAGAGGCGGGGGGGCCTTGACAGATACGCAGTATTTT.

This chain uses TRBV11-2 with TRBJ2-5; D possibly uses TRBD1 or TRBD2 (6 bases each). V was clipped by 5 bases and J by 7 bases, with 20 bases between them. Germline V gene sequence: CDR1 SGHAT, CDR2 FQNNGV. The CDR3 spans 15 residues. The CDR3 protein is CASSVYPEGVGTQYF. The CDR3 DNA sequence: TGTGCCAGCAGCGTATACCCGGAGGGGGTTGGGACCCAGTACTTC.

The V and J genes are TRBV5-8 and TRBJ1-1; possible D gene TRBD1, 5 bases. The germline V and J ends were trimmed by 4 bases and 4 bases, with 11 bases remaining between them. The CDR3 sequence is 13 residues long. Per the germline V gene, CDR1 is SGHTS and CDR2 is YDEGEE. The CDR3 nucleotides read TGTGCCAGCAGCCAAATGAGGGGCACTGAAGCTTTCTTT. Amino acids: CASSQMRGTEAFF.

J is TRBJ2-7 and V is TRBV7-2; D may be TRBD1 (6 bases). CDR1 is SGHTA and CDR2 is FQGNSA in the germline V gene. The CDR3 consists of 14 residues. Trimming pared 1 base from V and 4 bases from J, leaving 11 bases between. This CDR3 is CASSLGRTAYEQYF. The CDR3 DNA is TGTGCCAGCAGCTTAGGGAGGACAGCATACGAGCAGTACTTC. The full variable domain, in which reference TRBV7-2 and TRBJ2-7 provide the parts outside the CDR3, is GAGVSQSPSNKVTEKGKDVELRCDPISGHTALYWYRQSLGQGLEFLIYFQGNSAPDKSGLPSDRFSAERTGGSVSTLTIQRTQQEDSAVYLCASSLGRTAYEQYFGPGTRLTVT.

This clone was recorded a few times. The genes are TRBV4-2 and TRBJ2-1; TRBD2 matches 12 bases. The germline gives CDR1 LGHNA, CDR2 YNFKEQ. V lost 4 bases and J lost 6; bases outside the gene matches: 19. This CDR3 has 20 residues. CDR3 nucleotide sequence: TGTGCCAGCAGCCCAGCCCCACCTCCTCTAGCGGGAGGGCCAGGCAATGAGCAGTTCTTC. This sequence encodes CASSPAPPPLAGGPGNEQFF.

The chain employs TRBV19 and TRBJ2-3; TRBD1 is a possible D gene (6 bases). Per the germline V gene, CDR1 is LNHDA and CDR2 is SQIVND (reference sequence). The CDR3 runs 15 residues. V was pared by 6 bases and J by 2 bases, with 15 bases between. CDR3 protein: CASSKQGLNTDTQYF. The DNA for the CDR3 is TGTGCCAGTAGCAAACAGGGCCTTAACACAGATACGCAGTATTTT.

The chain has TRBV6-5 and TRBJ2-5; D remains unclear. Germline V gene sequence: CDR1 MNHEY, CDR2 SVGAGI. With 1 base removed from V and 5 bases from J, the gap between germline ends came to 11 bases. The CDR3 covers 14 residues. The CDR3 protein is CASSYFGFGETQYF. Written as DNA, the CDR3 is TGTGCCAGCAGTTACTTCGGGTTCGGGGAGACCCAGTACTTC.

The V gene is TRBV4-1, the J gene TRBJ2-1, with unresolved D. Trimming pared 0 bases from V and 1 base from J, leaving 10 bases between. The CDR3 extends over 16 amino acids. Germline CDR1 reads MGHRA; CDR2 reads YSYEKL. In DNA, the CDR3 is TGCGCCAGCAGCCAAGATGTGGGGTTTTCCTACAATGAGCAGTTCTTC. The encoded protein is CASSQDVGFSYNEQFF.

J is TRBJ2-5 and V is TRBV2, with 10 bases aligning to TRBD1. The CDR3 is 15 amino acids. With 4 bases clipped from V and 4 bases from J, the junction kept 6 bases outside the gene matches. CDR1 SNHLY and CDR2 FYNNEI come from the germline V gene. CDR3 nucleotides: TGTGCCAGCAGTGCGACAGGGGGCTGGCGAGAGACCCAGTACTTC. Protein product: CASSATGGWRETQYF.

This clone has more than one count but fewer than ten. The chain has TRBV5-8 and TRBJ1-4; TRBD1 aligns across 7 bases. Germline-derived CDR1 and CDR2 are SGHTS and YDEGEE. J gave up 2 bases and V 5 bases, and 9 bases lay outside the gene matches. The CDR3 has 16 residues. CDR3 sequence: CASSPGTVSTNEKLFF. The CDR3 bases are TGTGCCAGCAGTCCCGGGACAGTTTCTACTAATGAAAAACTGTTTTTT. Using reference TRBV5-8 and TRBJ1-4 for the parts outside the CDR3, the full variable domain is EAGVTQSPTHLIKTRGQQATLRCSPISGHTSVYWYQQALGLGLQFLLWYDEGEERNRGNFPPRFSGRQFPNYSSELNVNALELEDSALYLCASSPGTVSTNEKLFFGSGTQLSVL.

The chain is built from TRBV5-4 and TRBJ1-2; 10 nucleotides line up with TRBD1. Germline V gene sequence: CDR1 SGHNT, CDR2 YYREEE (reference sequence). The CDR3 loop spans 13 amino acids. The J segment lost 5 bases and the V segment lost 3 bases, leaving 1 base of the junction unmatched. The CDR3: CASSWGQGYGYTF. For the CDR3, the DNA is TGTGCCAGCAGCTGGGGACAGGGGTATGGCTACACCTTC.